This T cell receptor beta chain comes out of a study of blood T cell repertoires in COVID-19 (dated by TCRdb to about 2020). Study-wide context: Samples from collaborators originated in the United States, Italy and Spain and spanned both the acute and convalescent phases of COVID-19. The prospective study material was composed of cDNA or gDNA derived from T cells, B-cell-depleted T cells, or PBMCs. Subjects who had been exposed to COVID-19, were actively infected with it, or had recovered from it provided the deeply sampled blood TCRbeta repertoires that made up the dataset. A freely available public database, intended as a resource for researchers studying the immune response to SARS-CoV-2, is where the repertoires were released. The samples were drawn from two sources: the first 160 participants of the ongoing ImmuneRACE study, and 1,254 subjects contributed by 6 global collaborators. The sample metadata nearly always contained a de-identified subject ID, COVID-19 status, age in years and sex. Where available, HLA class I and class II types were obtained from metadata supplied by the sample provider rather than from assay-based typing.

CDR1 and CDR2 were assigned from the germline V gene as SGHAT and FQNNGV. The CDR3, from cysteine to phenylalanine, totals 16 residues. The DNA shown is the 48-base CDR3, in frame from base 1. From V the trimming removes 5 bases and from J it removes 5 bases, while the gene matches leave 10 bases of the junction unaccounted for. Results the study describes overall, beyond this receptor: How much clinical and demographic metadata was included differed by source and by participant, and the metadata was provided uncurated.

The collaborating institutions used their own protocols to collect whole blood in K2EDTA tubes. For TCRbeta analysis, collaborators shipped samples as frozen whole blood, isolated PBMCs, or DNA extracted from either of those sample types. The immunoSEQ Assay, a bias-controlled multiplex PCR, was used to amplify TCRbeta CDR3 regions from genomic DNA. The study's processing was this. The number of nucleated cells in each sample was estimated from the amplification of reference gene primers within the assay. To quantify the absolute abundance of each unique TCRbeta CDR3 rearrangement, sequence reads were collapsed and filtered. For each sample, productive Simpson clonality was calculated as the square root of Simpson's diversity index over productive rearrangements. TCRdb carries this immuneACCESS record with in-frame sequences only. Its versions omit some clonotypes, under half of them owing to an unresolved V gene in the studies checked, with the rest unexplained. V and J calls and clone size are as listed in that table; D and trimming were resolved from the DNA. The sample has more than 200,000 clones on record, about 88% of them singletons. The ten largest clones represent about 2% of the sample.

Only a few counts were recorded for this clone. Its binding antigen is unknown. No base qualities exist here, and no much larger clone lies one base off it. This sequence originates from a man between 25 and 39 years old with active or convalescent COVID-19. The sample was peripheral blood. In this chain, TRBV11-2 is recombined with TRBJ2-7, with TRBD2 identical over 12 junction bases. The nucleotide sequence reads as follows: TGTGCCAGCAGCACAAGGCGGGCTAGCGGGGGGGACGAGCAGTACTTC. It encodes CASSTRRASGGDEQYF. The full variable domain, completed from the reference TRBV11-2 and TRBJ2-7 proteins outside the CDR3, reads EAGVAQSPRYKIIEKRQSVAFWCNPISGHATLYWYQQILGQGPKLLIQFQNNGVVDDSQLPKDRFSAERLKGVDSTLKIQPAKLEDSAVYLCASSTRRASGGDEQYFGPGTRLTVT.